The source of this T cell receptor (beta chain) is a study of technical replicates of blood from a handful of donors. The CDR3 contains 14 residues. Data came from immunoSEQ multiplex PCR; TCRdb stores just in-frame clones and leaves some out. Found here are approximately 82,000 clones, approximately 91% of them singletons; the top ten hold about 0.4%. The receptor's source is a human donor in good health. Some clones in this sample may be carry-over from other donors' samples. The source material was T cells isolated from PBMCs. The chain combines TRBV21-1 with TRBJ1-5. TRBV21-1 corresponds to a pseudogene. CDR3 sequence reads: CASSPEAGNQPQHF. As DNA, the CDR3 is TGTGCCAGCAGCCCAGAGGCGGGCAATCAGCCCCAGCATTTT.